These 14 T cell receptor beta chains were all obtained from the same sample, sequenced in a study of immune evolution from preneoplasia to lung adenocarcinoma. The method was immunoSEQ multiplex PCR; TCRdb's version includes in-frame clones alone and lacks a portion of them. The data hold some 5,000 clones, with 75% to 85% observed a single time. Sequenced: FFPE adjacent normal lung tissue. These receptors were taken from a donor older than 65 with lung adenocarcinoma.

The CDR3 coding sequence is TGCAGCGTTGAGTCCAGGACGAATGAGCAGTTCTTC. It specifies CSVESRTNEQFF. This chain connects TRBV29-1 to TRBJ2-1, with D unclear. The V gene's germline CDR1 is SQVTM and CDR2 ANQGSEA. This CDR3 region has 12 residues. V shed 3 bases and J shed 7 bases, with 10 bases lying between them.

V usage is TRBV19 and J usage is TRBJ1-5, with 8 bases that match TRBD1. Germline trimming cut 6 bases from V and 4 bases from J; bases unmatched to any gene: 2. CDR1 and CDR2 from the germline V gene are LNHDA and SQIVND (reference sequence). This CDR3 is built from 13 residues. The CDR3 nucleotides read TGTGCCAGTAGCGGGACAGGAAATCAGCCCCAGCATTTT. This gives the protein CASSGTGNQPQHF.

This clone was seen a handful of times. The genes are TRBV29-1 and TRBJ2-3; tentatively, D is TRBD2 (5 bases). The germline V gene encodes CDR1 SQVTM and CDR2 ANQGSEA. Trimming took 2 bases from V and 3 from J, leaving 12 bases between them. CDR3 length equals 14 residues. In DNA form, the CDR3 reads TGCAGCGTTGAACCCGAGGGCCGGACAGATACGCAGTATTTT. Translating gives CSVEPEGRTDTQYF.

The V call is TRBV10-2, the J call TRBJ1-2; D remains ambiguous. The V gene's germline CDR1 is WSHSY and CDR2 SAAADI. The CDR3 length is 12 residues. Between the trimmed V and J ends, which lost 0 bases and 14 bases, there was a span of 13 bases. The CDR3 loop is CASSESMTAQTF. The DNA of the CDR3 is TGCGCCAGCAGTGAGTCTATGACGGCCCAGACCTTC.

The chain carries TRBV30 and TRBJ2-7; TRBD1 agrees at 9 bases. V was clipped by 3 bases and J by 0 bases; unmatched bases: 3. This CDR3 contains 14 residues. The germline gives CDR1 GTSNPN, CDR2 SVGIG (reference sequence). This CDR3 reads CAWRGTGRSYEQYF. CDR3 in DNA: TGTGCCTGGAGGGGGACAGGGCGCTCCTACGAGCAGTACTTC.

The genes are TRBV19 and TRBJ2-2, with 7 positions matching TRBD2. The ends lost 6 bases at V and 6 bases at J; junction bases unmatched: 16. Germline lookup yields CDR1 LNHDA and CDR2 SQIVND (reference sequence). This CDR3 contains 17 residues. The CDR3 loop reads CASSLLAAGMGAGELFF. In DNA, the CDR3 is TGTGCCAGTAGCCTCCTAGCGGCCGGGATGGGCGCCGGGGAGCTGTTTTTT.

This chain joins TRBV27 and TRBJ2-1; no clear D gene. V was clipped by 10 bases and J by 12 bases, with 10 bases between them. Per germline, CDR1 MNHEY and CDR2 SMNVEV (reference sequence). The CDR3 spans 9 residues. The CDR3 spells CATEGWQFF. CDR3 DNA sequence: TGTGCCACCGAAGGGTGGCAGTTCTTC.

The CDR3 DNA sequence: TGTGCCAGCAGGCCGGGGGGTGCCTTGGATCAACTGAACACTGAAGCTTTCTTT. This encodes CASRPGGALDQLNTEAFF. The V gene is TRBV27, the J gene TRBJ1-1, with D perhaps matching TRBD1 (5 bases). V gave up 6 bases and J gave up 0 bases, with 23 bases separating them. This CDR3 is built from 18 residues. Germline values: CDR1 MNHEY, CDR2 SMNVEV (reference sequence).

J is TRBJ2-1 and V is TRBV29-1; TRBD1 might be the D (6 bases). The CDR3 has 14 amino acids. Per germline, CDR1 SQVTM and CDR2 ANQGSEA. The ends were cut back, 7 bases at V and 1 base at J, with 14 bases in the middle. CDR3 bases: TGCAGCGCAGGCAGGGGCGGTTCCTACAATGAGCAGTTCTTC. Translated, it gives CSAGRGGSYNEQFF.

This clone was found a few times. The genes are TRBV5-6 and TRBJ1-5; D call uncertain. Germline CDR1 and CDR2: SGHDT and YYEEEE. CDR3 size: 15 residues. V lost 1 base, J lost 2 bases, and 10 bases lay in between. DNA for the CDR3: TGTGCCAGCAGCTTGATGGGTCGGGGCAATCAGCCCCAGCATTTT. Translation: CASSLMGRGNQPQHF.

This clone was detected a few times. The gene calls are TRBV30 and TRBJ2-7, with D possibly matching TRBD2 (6 bases). The CDR3 runs 13 residues. Germline assignment: CDR1 GTSNPN and CDR2 SVGIG (reference sequence). The V end lost 0 bases, the J end lost 1 base, and 7 bases lay between the germline ends. The CDR3 loop is CAWSVDYSYEQYF. The CDR3 nucleotides are TGTGCCTGGAGTGTGGACTATTCCTACGAGCAGTACTTC.

The gene calls are TRBV29-1 and TRBJ1-1; no clear D gene. V was pared by 7 bases and J by 1 base, with 7 bases between. Germline-derived CDR1 and CDR2 are SQVTM and ANQGSEA. This CDR3 spans 11 amino acids. CDR3 DNA sequence: TGCAGCGGAGGTGGGAACACTGAAGCTTTCTTT. It encodes CSGGGNTEAFF.

The J gene is TRBJ2-5, the V gene TRBV11-1, with D perhaps being TRBD1 or TRBD2 (5 bases each). This CDR3 region has 13 residues. V lost 4 bases to trimming and J lost 5 bases, with 11 bases between them. Per the germline V gene, CDR1 is SGHAT and CDR2 is FQDESV (reference sequence). The CDR3 region is CASSSWGGETQYF. In DNA form, the CDR3 reads TGTGCCAGCAGCTCCTGGGGCGGGGAGACCCAGTACTTC.

This clone has a handful of counts. The genes are TRBV9 and TRBJ1-5, with a tentative D call TRBD1 (5 bases). V was cut by 0 bases and J by 1 base, with 8 bases left in between. CDR3 length equals 15 residues. CDR1 SGDLS and CDR2 YYNGEE come from the germline V gene. CDR3 sequence (DNA): TGTGCCAGCAGCGTAGAAGACAGAAGCAATCAGCCCCAGCATTTT. The encoded protein is CASSVEDRSNQPQHF.